Listed below are T cell receptor beta chains from one sample, sequenced in a study of cytomegalovirus exposure and HLA in healthy donors. The assay was immunoSEQ multiplex PCR, and TCRdb's table has in-frame clones only and misses some. The sample contains more than 85,000 clones, roughly 86% of which appear only once. The material sequenced was PBMCs. All receptors come from a man aged 35 to 55 in good health and CMV-seronegative. The CDR3 runs from the conserved cysteine through the conserved F or W. A D gene is named only where the DNA matches it firmly. Clone size is shown for a subset of rows, as once, few, many or a class of expanded clone.

TRBV9	TRBD2	TRBJ2-7	NA	CASSVDGGGVPYEQYF	TGTGCCAGCAGCGTAGATGGCGGGGGGGTCCCCTACGAGCAGTACTTC
TRBV5-1	NA	TRBJ2-5	NA	CASSLAGSSISETQYF	TGCGCCAGCAGCTTGGCCGGTAGCTCAATCTCAGAGACCCAGTACTTC
TRBV7-2	NA	TRBJ1-1	NA	CASSSTALNTEAFF	TGTGCCAGCAGCTCGACAGCTTTGAACACTGAAGCTTTCTTT
TRBV5-1	TRBD2	TRBJ2-3	NA	CASSLAGGEVRTDTQYF	TGCGCCAGCAGCCTTGCGGGGGGAGAGGTGCGAACAGATACGCAGTATTTT
TRBV9	NA	TRBJ1-6	NA	CASSVVAKDNSPLHF	TGTGCCAGCAGCGTAGTAGCCAAAGATAATTCACCCCTCCACTTT
TRBV28	NA	TRBJ1-2	NA	CASSPFWVPGDGYTF	TGTGCCAGCAGTCCGTTCTGGGTGCCGGGGGATGGCTACACCTTC
TRBV23-1	NA	TRBJ2-7	NA	CASSHGLNYREQYF	TGCGCCAGCAGTCATGGCTTAAACTACCGCGAGCAGTACTTC
TRBV27	TRBD1	TRBJ1-1	NA	CASSSSRGLGAFF	TGTGCCAGCAGTTCTTCCAGGGGGCTGGGTGCTTTCTTT
TRBV18	NA	TRBJ1-5	NA	CASSPESVGVGQPQHF	TGTGCCAGCTCACCAGAGTCGGTGGGCGTTGGTCAGCCCCAGCATTTT
TRBV28	NA	TRBJ2-2	NA	CASSLIGQGQNTGELFF	TGTGCCAGCAGTTTGATCGGGCAGGGCCAAAACACCGGGGAGCTGTTTTTT
TRBV5-6	TRBD2	TRBJ2-5	NA	CASRESGGAQETQYF	TGTGCCAGCAGAGAAAGCGGGGGGGCACAAGAGACCCAGTACTTC
TRBV7-2	NA	TRBJ1-2	NA	CASSLAPVGYTF	TGTGCCAGCAGCTTAGCGCCGGTCGGCTACACCTTC
TRBV19	TRBD2	TRBJ2-5	few	CASSIGGAGDKGTQYF	TGTGCCAGTAGTATCGGGGGGGCTGGGGATAAGGGGACCCAGTACTTC
TRBV6-5	TRBD1	TRBJ1-1	NA	CASTRAGQGKAFF	TGTGCCAGCACCCGCGCCGGACAGGGGAAAGCTTTCTTT
TRBV28	TRBD1	TRBJ2-7	NA	CASNQDRGQLGGSYEQYF	TGTGCCAGCAATCAGGACAGGGGCCAATTAGGGGGCTCCTACGAGCAGTACTTC
TRBV9	TRBD2	TRBJ2-7	NA	CASSVDGGGIPYEQYF	TGTGCCAGCAGCGTAGATGGCGGGGGGATCCCCTACGAGCAGTACTTC
TRBV25-1	TRBD2	TRBJ2-1	NA	CASSVAGGYNEQFF	TGTGCCAGCAGCGTAGCGGGGGGGTACAATGAGCAGTTCTTC
TRBV14	NA	TRBJ1-6	NA	CASSQSSASPLHF	TGTGCCAGCAGCCAATCTAGTGCTTCACCCCTCCACTTT
TRBV30	NA	TRBJ1-2	NA	CAWFPARGNYGYTF	TGTGCCTGGTTCCCGGCGCGGGGGAACTATGGCTACACCTTC
TRBV5-1	NA	TRBJ1-2	NA	CASSLTGRDYGYTF	TGCGCCAGCAGCTTAACAGGGCGCGACTATGGCTACACCTTC
TRBV30	NA	TRBJ1-3	NA	CAWSSRNSGNTIYF	TGTGCCTGGAGTTCCAGGAACTCTGGAAACACCATATATTTT
TRBV4-2	TRBD1	TRBJ1-1	few	CASSQAAGGRTEAFF	TGTGCCAGCAGCCAAGCAGCAGGGGGCAGAACTGAAGCTTTCTTT
TRBV9	TRBD2	TRBJ2-5	NA	CASSVSGTIEQETQYF	TGTGCCAGCAGCGTTTCCGGGACTATCGAACAAGAGACCCAGTACTTC
TRBV5-6	TRBD1	TRBJ2-5	few	CASSSGQQETQYF	TGTGCCAGCAGCTCGGGACAGCAAGAGACCCAGTACTTC
TRBV29-1	TRBD2	TRBJ2-1	once	CSTTSGGVGNEQFF	TGCAGCACAACTAGCGGGGGTGTCGGCAATGAGCAGTTCTTC
TRBV6-6	TRBD2	TRBJ2-2	NA	CASSYLEPSGPGELFF	TGTGCCAGCAGTTACCTCGAGCCTAGCGGTCCCGGGGAGCTGTTTTTT
TRBV5-1	NA	TRBJ1-1	NA	CASSFRRDLDTEAFF	TGCGCCAGCAGCTTTCGGCGGGACCTTGACACTGAAGCTTTCTTT
TRBV6-1	NA	TRBJ1-5	NA	CASSSTVNPNQPQHF	TGTGCCAGCAGTTCGACAGTAAACCCCAATCAGCCCCAGCATTTT
TRBV6-1	NA	TRBJ1-2	NA	CASSEASLNYGYTF	TGTGCCAGCAGTGAAGCGTCCCTAAACTATGGCTACACCTTC
TRBV28	NA	TRBJ2-3	NA	CASSFAGLRTDTQYF	TGTGCCAGCAGTTTCGCGGGACTCCGCACAGATACGCAGTATTTT
TRBV7-2	NA	TRBJ1-5	NA	CASSLLAQPQHF	TGTGCCAGCAGCTTATTAGCTCAGCCCCAGCATTTT
TRBV5-4	NA	TRBJ1-2	NA	CASSLTGLGDYGYTF	TGTGCCAGCAGCCTAACGGGACTCGGGGACTATGGCTACACCTTC
TRBV6-1	TRBD2	TRBJ2-2	NA	CASRSSGGTGELFF	TGTGCCAGCAGGTCTAGCGGGGGCACCGGGGAGCTGTTTTTT
TRBV10-3	NA	TRBJ1-1	NA	CATRETVEAFF	TGTGCCACCAGAGAGACAGTTGAAGCTTTCTTT
TRBV7-9	NA	TRBJ2-7	NA	CASSSRLDYEQYF	TGTGCCAGCAGTTCACGCTTAGATTACGAGCAGTACTTC